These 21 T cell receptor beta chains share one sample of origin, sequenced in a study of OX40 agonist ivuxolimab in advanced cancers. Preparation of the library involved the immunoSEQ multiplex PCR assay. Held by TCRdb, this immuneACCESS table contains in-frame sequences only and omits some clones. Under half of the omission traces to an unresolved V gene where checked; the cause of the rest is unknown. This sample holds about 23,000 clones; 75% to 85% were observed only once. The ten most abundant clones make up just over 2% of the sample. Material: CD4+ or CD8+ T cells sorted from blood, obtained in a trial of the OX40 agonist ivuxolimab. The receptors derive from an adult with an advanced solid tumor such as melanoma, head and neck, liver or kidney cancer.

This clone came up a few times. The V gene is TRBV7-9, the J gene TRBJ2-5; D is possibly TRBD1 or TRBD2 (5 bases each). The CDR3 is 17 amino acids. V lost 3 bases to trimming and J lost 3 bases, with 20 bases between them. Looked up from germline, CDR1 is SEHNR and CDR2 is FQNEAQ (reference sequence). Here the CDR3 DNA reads TGTGCCAGCAGCTTTCCCGTGAGGGGTCGGAAAGAAGAGACCCAGTACTTC. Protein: CASSFPVRGRKEETQYF.

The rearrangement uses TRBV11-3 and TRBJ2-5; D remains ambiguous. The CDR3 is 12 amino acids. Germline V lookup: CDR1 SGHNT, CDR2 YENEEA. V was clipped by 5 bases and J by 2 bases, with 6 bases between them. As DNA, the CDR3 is TGTGCCAGCAGCAACCGTCAAGAGACCCAGTACTTC. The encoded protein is CASSNRQETQYF. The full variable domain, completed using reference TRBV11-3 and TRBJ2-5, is EAGVVQSPRYKIIEKKQPVAFWCNPISGHNTLYWYLQNLGQGPELLIRYENEEAVDDSQLPKDRFSAERLKGVDSTLKIQPAELGDSAVYLCASSNRQETQYFGPGTRLLVL.

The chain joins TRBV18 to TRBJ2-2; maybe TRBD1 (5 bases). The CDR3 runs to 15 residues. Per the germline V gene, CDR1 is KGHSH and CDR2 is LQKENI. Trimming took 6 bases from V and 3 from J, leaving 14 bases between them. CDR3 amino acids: CASSPRRADTGELFF. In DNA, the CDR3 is TGTGCCAGCTCGCCTCGCAGGGCCGACACCGGGGAGCTGTTTTTT.

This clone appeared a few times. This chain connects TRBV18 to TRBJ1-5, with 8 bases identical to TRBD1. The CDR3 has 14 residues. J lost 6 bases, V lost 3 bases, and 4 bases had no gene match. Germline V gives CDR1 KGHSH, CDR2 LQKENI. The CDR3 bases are TGTGCCAGCTCACCCGAACAGGGGGGTCAGCCCCAGCATTTT. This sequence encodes CASSPEQGGQPQHF.

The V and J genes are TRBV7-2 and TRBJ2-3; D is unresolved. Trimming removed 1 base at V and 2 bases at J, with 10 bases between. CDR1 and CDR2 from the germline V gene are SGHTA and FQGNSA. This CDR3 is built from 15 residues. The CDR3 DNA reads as TGTGCCAGCAGCTTAGGACTGTACAACACAGATACGCAGTATTTT. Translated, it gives CASSLGLYNTDTQYF.

The CDR3 here is CASSPEVAGRSYNEQFF. The CDR3 region has the DNA TGTGCCAGCAGCCCAGAAGTAGCGGGACGGTCCTACAATGAGCAGTTCTTC. The chain joins TRBV7-9 to TRBJ2-1, with TRBD2 matching 8 bases. The CDR3 contains 17 residues. The V segment lost 5 bases and the J segment 1 base; nucleotides outside the gene matches: 10. CDR1 SEHNR and CDR2 FQNEAQ come from the germline V gene (reference sequence).

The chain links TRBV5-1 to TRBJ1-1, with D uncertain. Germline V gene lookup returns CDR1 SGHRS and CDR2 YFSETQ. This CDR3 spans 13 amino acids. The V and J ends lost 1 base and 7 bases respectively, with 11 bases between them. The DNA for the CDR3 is TGCGCCAGCAGCTTGTCGTCAGAATTTGAAGCTTTCTTT. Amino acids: CASSLSSEFEAFF.

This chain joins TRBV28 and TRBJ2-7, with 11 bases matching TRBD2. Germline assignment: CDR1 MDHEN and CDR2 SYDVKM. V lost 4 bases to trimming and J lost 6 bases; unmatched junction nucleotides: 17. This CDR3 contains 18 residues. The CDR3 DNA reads TGTGCCAGCAGTTGGGCTAGCGGGAGGATTAGTGGGTCGCTCGAGCAGTACTTC. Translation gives CASSWASGRISGSLEQYF.

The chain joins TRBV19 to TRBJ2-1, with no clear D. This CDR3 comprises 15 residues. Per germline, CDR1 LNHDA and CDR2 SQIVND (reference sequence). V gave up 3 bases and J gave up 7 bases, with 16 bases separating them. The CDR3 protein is CASSILPGPRNEQFF. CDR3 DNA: TGTGCCAGTAGTATCCTGCCCGGGCCGAGAAATGAGCAGTTCTTC.

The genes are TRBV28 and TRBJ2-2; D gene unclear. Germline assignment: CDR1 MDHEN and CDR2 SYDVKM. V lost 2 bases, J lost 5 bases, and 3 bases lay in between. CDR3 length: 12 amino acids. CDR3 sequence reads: CASSLNTGELFF. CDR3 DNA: TGTGCCAGCAGTTTAAATACCGGGGAGCTGTTTTTT.

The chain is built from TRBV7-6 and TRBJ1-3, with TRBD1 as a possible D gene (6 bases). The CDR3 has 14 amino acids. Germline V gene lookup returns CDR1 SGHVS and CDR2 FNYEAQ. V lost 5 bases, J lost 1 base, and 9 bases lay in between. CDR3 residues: CASSPGVSGNTIYF. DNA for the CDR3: TGTGCCAGCAGCCCAGGGGTGTCTGGAAACACCATATATTTT. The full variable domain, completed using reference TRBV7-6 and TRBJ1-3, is GAGVSQSPRYKVTKRGQDVALRCDPISGHVSLYWYRQALGQGPEFLTYFNYEAQQDKSGLPNDRFSAERPEGSISTLTIQRTEQRDSAMYRCASSPGVSGNTIYFGEGSWLTVV.

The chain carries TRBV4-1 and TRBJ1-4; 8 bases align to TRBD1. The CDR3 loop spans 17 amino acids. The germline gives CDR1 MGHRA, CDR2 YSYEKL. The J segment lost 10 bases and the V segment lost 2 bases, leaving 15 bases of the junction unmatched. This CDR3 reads CASSQTLDDRGIGKLFF. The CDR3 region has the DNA TGCGCCAGCAGCCAAACGTTAGACGACAGGGGCATTGGAAAACTGTTTTTT.

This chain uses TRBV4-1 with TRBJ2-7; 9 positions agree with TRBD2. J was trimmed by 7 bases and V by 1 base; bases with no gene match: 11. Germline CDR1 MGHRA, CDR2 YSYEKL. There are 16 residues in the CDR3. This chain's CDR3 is CASSQGGGTSSWEQYF. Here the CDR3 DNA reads TGCGCCAGCAGCCAAGGGGGGGGGACTAGCAGCTGGGAGCAGTACTTC.

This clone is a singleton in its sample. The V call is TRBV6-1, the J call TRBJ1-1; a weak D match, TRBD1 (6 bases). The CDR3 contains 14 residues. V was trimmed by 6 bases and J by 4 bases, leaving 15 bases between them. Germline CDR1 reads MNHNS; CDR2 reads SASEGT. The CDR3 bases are TGTGCCAGCAGCCCCGGGGGCAATCCCACTGAAGCTTTCTTT. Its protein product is CASSPGGNPTEAFF.

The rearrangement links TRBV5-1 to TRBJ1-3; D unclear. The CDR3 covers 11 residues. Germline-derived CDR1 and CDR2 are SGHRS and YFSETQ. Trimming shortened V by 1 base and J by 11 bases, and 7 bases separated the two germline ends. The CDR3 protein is CASSLNRAIYF. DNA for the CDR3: TGCGCCAGCAGCTTGAATAGGGCCATATATTTT.

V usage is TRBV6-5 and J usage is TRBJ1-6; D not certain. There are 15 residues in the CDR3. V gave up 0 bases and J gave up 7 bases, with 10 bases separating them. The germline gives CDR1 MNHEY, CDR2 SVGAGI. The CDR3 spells CASSYSGDENSPLHF. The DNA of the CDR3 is TGTGCCAGCAGTTACTCGGGAGATGAGAATTCACCCCTCCACTTT.

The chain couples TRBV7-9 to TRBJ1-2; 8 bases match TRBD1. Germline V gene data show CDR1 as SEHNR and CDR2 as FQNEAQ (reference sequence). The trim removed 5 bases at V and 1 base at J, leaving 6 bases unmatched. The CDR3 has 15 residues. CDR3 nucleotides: TGTGCCAGCAGCCCCGGACAGGGCGATAACTATGGCTACACCTTC. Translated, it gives CASSPGQGDNYGYTF.

The CDR3 nucleotides are TGTGCCAGCAGTGGGGGGCCCTACAATGAGCAGTTCTTC. This encodes CASSGGPYNEQFF. The chain is built from TRBV7-3 and TRBJ2-1; TRBD1 or TRBD2 may be the D gene (6 bases each). Trimming removed 6 bases at V and 2 bases at J, with 8 bases between. Germline values: CDR1 SGHTA, CDR2 FQGTGA. CDR3 length equals 13 residues.

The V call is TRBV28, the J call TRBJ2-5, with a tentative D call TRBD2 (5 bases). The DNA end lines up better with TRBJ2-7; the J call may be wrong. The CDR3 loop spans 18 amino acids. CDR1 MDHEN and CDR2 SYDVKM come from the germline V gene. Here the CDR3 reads CASSYSRAGERLAGEQYF. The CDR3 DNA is TGTGCCAGCAGTTACAGTAGGGCTGGGGAACGGCTCGCGGGCGAGCAGTACTTC.

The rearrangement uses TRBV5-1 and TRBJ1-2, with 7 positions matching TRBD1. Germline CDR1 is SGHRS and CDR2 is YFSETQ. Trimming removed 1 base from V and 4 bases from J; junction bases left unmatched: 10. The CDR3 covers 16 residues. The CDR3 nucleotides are TGCGCCAGCAGCTTGAGGTCCCGGGACAGATCCTATGGCTACACCTTC. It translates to CASSLRSRDRSYGYTF.

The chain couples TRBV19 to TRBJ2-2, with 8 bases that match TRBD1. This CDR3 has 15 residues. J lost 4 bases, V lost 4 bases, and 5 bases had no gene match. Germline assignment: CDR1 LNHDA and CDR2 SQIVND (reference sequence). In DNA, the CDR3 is TGTGCCAGTAGTACCGGACAGGGTCCCACCGGGGAGCTGTTTTTT. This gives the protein CASSTGQGPTGELFF.